One sample yielded the 24 T cell receptor beta chains listed below, sequenced in a study of regulatory T cells in long-lasting Graves disease. The time point denotes: newly diagnosed GD, antithyroid drugs for less than 3 months. PBMCs were the source of the RNA used for TCR sequencing. To make TCR beta libraries, researchers used iRepertoire HTBI primers and Arm-PCR of CDR3 regions. TCRdb used MiXCR to reprocess the multiplex PCR reads, holding one entry per CDR3 protein. The profile shows roughly 350,000 distinct CDR3 sequences, roughly 15% of them singletons. A further study also used this sample, focusing on T cells in Graves' hyperthyroidism and ophthalmopathy.

The specimen was peripheral blood mononuclear cells (PBMCs), collected at new diagnosis, from a patient treated with antithyroid drugs. These receptors all stem from a young woman with Graves disease.

A note on this clonotype: A far larger clone lies a single base away; this is likely a read error. This chain joins TRBV12-3 or TRBV12-4 and TRBJ1-1, with TRBD1 matching 9 bases. J was trimmed by 4 bases and V by 11 bases; bases with no gene match: 8. The CDR3 covers 13 residues. The CDR3 DNA reads as TGTGCCTGGGGGACAGGGATGAGCACTGAAGCTTTCTTT. It encodes CAWGTGMSTEAFF.

The chain employs TRBV6-9 and TRBJ1-1; 8 bases fit TRBD1. Germline assignment: CDR1 MNHGY and CDR2 SVAAGI. Unmatched junction bases numbered 7, after V lost 3 bases and J lost 4 bases. The CDR3 runs to 15 residues. The CDR3 region has the DNA TGTGCCAGCAGTTACTTTTCGACAGGGGCCACTGAAGCTTTCTTT. Translating gives CASSYFSTGATEAFF.

There are many counts of this clonotype. This sequence joins TRBV5-1 and TRBJ1-2; D uncertain. CDR3 length: 14 amino acids. Trimming shortened V by 2 bases and J by 4 bases, and 12 bases separated the two germline ends. CDR1 and CDR2 from the germline V gene are SGHRS and YFSETQ. CDR3 residues: CASSFNGGFYGYTF. The CDR3 region has the DNA TGCGCCAGCAGCTTCAATGGCGGATTCTATGGCTACACCTTC.

The V gene is TRBV27, the J gene TRBJ1-1; a possible D gene is TRBD1 (5 bases). The CDR3 runs to 13 residues. Trimming removed 5 bases from V and 9 bases from J, with 16 bases in between. Germline assignment: CDR1 MNHEY and CDR2 SMNVEV (reference sequence). For the CDR3, the DNA is TGTGCCAGCAGTGGGGACTCCGGGGGTCAAGCTTTCTTT. It translates to CASSGDSGGQAFF.

Many counts were recorded for this clonotype. The rearrangement uses TRBV20-1 and TRBJ2-1, with 9 nucleotides matching TRBD2. Germline CDR1 and CDR2: DFQATT and SNEGSKA (reference sequence). J lost 7 bases, V lost 6 bases, and 13 bases had no gene match. There are 15 residues in the CDR3. CDR3 nucleotides: TGCAGTGCCGGGCCCAGCGGGGGGCGGGGAAATGAGCAGTTCTTC. Protein: CSAGPSGGRGNEQFF.

The chain carries TRBV6-2 or TRBV6-3 and TRBJ1-3; 8 bases fit TRBD1. The V gene end was trimmed by 4 bases and the J gene end by 6 bases; junction bases not matched to a gene: 5. The CDR3 is 14 residues long. The germline V gene encodes CDR1 MNHEY and CDR2 SVGEGT. The CDR3 reads CASSSTGDANTIYF. The CDR3 DNA reads TGTGCCAGCAGTTCGACAGGGGACGCAAACACCATATATTTT.

The sample holds a few counts of this clonotype. The genes are TRBV4-1 and TRBJ1-1, with TRBD1 matching over 7 bases. Germline loops: CDR1 MGHRA, CDR2 YSYEKL. With V trimmed by 3 bases and J by 3 bases, 7 bases remained unmatched. The CDR3 spans 15 residues. The CDR3 sequence is CASSHGTASYTEAFF. CDR3 in DNA: TGCGCCAGCAGCCATGGGACAGCTTCGTACACTGAAGCTTTCTTT.

This clonotype was counted at least ten times. The V gene is TRBV7-2, the J gene TRBJ1-5; D gene unclear. V lost 3 bases and J lost 7, with 13 bases in between. Germline V gives CDR1 SGHTA, CDR2 FQGNSA. The CDR3 runs 14 residues. The CDR3 here is CASSFARRGQPQHF. The CDR3 region has the DNA TGTGCCAGCAGCTTCGCCAGGAGAGGACAGCCCCAGCATTTT.

This clonotype showed up many times. The CDR3 sequence: CASSLALLGSTDTQYF. The CDR3 region has the DNA TGTGCCAGCAGCTTAGCCCTACTAGGGAGCACAGATACGCAGTATTTT. V gene TRBV7-8 combines with J gene TRBJ2-3, with D perhaps matching TRBD2 (5 bases). Trimming left V 0 bases short and J 0 bases short, with 10 bases between. The CDR3 sequence is 16 residues long. CDR1 is SGHVS, CDR2 FQNEAQ, per germline.

This clonotype was observed many times. The rearrangement joins TRBV7-6 to TRBJ2-5; a weak D match, TRBD1 (7 bases). Trimming removed 7 bases at V and 1 base at J, with 22 bases between. The CDR3 contains 17 residues. The germline V gene has CDR1 SGHVS and CDR2 FNYEAQ. DNA of the CDR3: TGTGCCAGCACCCCCGACCGCGGGACAGCCCTCCAAGAGACCCAGTACTTC. This sequence encodes CASTPDRGTALQETQYF.

The chain combines TRBV27 with TRBJ1-6; D is ambiguous. V lost 5 bases to trimming and J lost 7 bases, with 6 bases between them. The germline CDR1 and CDR2 sequences are MNHEY and SMNVEV (reference sequence). This CDR3 spans 12 amino acids. In DNA, the CDR3 is TGTGCCAGCAGTCGGTGGAATTCACCCCTCCACTTT. Amino acids: CASSRWNSPLHF.

This clonotype turned up a few times. The chain combines TRBV7-9 with TRBJ1-1, with unresolved D. V lost 1 base and J lost 10, with 4 bases in between. Germline CDR1 reads SEHNR; CDR2 reads FQNEAQ (reference sequence). This CDR3 is 10 amino acids long. The CDR3 loop reads CASSLGTAFF. Here the CDR3 DNA reads TGTGCCAGCAGCTTAGGGACAGCTTTCTTT.

Points on this clonotype: This sequence is one base from a far larger clone and is likely a read error. The chain links TRBV6-2 or TRBV6-3 to TRBJ2-3, with D perhaps matching TRBD1 (5 bases). The J call is in doubt because the DNA end fits TRBJ2-1 better. The germline gives CDR1 MNHEY, CDR2 SVGEGT. The CDR3 runs 15 residues. As DNA, the CDR3 is TGTGCCAGCAGTTACAACGATGGGGCCTCCTACGAGCAGTTCTTC. It encodes CASSYNDGASYEQFF.

This clonotype showed up many times. The V call is TRBV18, the J call TRBJ2-7, with no clear D. V shed 5 bases and J shed 4 bases, with 6 bases lying between them. In germline, CDR1 is KGHSH, CDR2 LQKENI. The CDR3 totals 11 residues. The DNA for the CDR3 is TGTGCCAGCTCAATTGGTTACGAGCAGTACTTC. The encoded protein is CASSIGYEQYF.

This clonotype was recorded many times. The V gene is TRBV7-9, the J gene TRBJ2-5; possibly TRBD1 or TRBD2 for D (6 bases each). The CDR3 is 14 residues long. The V gene's germline CDR1 is SEHNR and CDR2 FQNEAQ (reference sequence). V dropped 4 bases and J dropped 4 bases, with 13 bases sitting between them. CDR3 DNA sequence: TGTGCCAGCAGCTCCCGCACGGGGGCAGAGACCCAGTACTTC. Amino acids: CASSSRTGAETQYF. Full variable domain (rest looked up from reference TRBV7-9 and TRBJ2-5): DTGVSQNPRHKITKRGQNVTFRCDPISEHNRLYWYRQTLGQGPEFLTYFQNEAQLEKSRLLSDRFSAERPKGSFSTLEIQRTEQGDSAMYLCASSSRTGAETQYFGPGTRLLVL.

This clonotype has at least ten counts. As DNA, the CDR3 is TGTGCCAGCAGTACCGGGACAGCCAATCAGCCCCAGCATTTT. It is translated as CASSTGTANQPQHF. The chain recombines TRBV6-2 or TRBV6-3 with TRBJ1-5; 7 bases agree with TRBD1. V gave up 5 bases and J gave up 3 bases; unmatched junction bases: 4. The CDR3 runs to 14 residues. Germline lookup yields CDR1 MNHEY and CDR2 SVGEGT.

This chain connects TRBV10-2 to TRBJ2-7; TRBD2 agrees at 8 bases. Germline V gene sequence: CDR1 WSHSY, CDR2 SAAADI. The CDR3 loop spans 13 amino acids. V trimming: 2 bases; J trimming: 9 bases; junction bases outside the gene matches: 6. CDR3 in DNA: TGCGCCAGCAGTGAGGAGCGGGGGTCCGTGCAGTACTTC. Translation: CASSEERGSVQYF.

This clonotype was observed a handful of times. V gene TRBV3-1 combines with J gene TRBJ1-6; D is unresolved. Germline V gene lookup returns CDR1 LGHDT and CDR2 YNNKEL (reference sequence). CDR3 size: 16 residues. Deletions cut 1 base from V and 2 bases from J, with 9 bases between. CDR3 bases: TGTGCCAGCAGCCAAGCTCAAGCTACCTATAATTCACCCCTCCACTTT. This codes for CASSQAQATYNSPLHF.

This clonotype was recorded at least ten times. V gene TRBV7-3 combines with J gene TRBJ2-1; the D gene could be TRBD1 or TRBD2 (5 bases each). The V gene lost 6 bases and the J gene lost 10 bases, with 13 bases spanning the gap. The CDR3 runs to 12 residues. Germline V CDR1 and CDR2: SGHTA, FQGTGA. The CDR3 sequence is CASSRTGTEQFF. The DNA for the CDR3 is TGTGCCAGCAGTCGGACCGGGACGGAGCAGTTCTTC. Together with reference TRBV7-3 and TRBJ2-1, the CDR3 gives the full variable domain: GAGVSQTPSNKVTEKGKYVELRCDPISGHTALYWYRQSLGQGPEFLIYFQGTGAADDSGLPNDRFFAVRPEGSVSTLKIQRTERGDSAVYLCASSRTGTEQFFGPGTRLTVL.

This clonotype has a count of ten or more. V gene TRBV2 combines with J gene TRBJ1-1, with D unresolved. Germline V CDR1 and CDR2: SNHLY, FYNNEI. V gave up 2 bases and J gave up 12 bases, with 16 bases separating them. CDR3 length equals 13 residues. The CDR3 reads CASSEYWAGRTFF. In DNA form, the CDR3 reads TGTGCCAGCAGTGAATACTGGGCGGGTCGAACTTTCTTT.

There are many counts of this clonotype. The chain links TRBV18 to TRBJ2-7; D ambiguous. The CDR3 extends over 16 amino acids. Trimming cost V 6 bases and J 0 bases, with 18 bases left between them. Germline CDR1 and CDR2: KGHSH and LQKENI. The CDR3 region has the DNA TGTGCCAGCTCCCCCTTCGAGATCAGAAACTCCTACGAGCAGTACTTC. This encodes CASSPFEIRNSYEQYF.

The chain uses TRBV28 and TRBJ2-5; tentatively, D is TRBD1 (6 bases). CDR1 and CDR2 (germline): MDHEN, SYDVKM. V lost 5 bases and J 4 bases, leaving 8 bases between the germline ends. CDR3 length: 12 residues. The CDR3 loop is CASSGTPETQYF. The CDR3 nucleotides are TGTGCCAGCAGTGGGACACCAGAGACCCAGTACTTC.

In its sample, this clonotype was seen many times. The chain combines TRBV2 with TRBJ2-2; 11 nucleotides align to TRBD2. The CDR3 consists of 15 residues. Trimming at V came to 6 bases and at J to 6 bases, leaving 6 bases not matched to a gene. The germline gives CDR1 SNHLY, CDR2 FYNNEI. CDR3 sequence reads: CASRVAGGPPGELFF. CDR3 bases: TGTGCCAGCAGGGTAGCGGGGGGGCCGCCCGGGGAGCTGTTTTTT.

This clonotype was picked up a small number of times. This rearrangement joins TRBV3-1 to TRBJ1-2; the match to TRBD1 covers 9 bases. Losses at the gene ends were 0 bases for V and 8 bases for J; bases not matched to a gene: 4. Germline CDR1 reads LGHDT; CDR2 reads YNNKEL (reference sequence). This CDR3 has 14 amino acids. In DNA, the CDR3 is TGTGCCAGCAGCCAAGAAACGGGACAGGGCGGCTACACCTTC. Protein product: CASSQETGQGGYTF.